The 7 T cell receptor beta chains in this list originate from one sample, sequenced in a study of blood T cell repertoires in COVID-19 (dated by TCRdb to 2019 to 2021). Library prep was done by the immunoSEQ multiplex PCR assay. This immuneACCESS table, as held by TCRdb, lists in-frame sequences with V and J called but not all clones. Of the missing ones, under half trace to an unresolved V gene in checked studies; the others have no known cause. Recorded for this sample are about 170,000 clones; approximately 86% of them occurred a single time. The ten largest clonotypes hold around 8.9% of the sample. The specimen was peripheral blood. Receptors were obtained from a woman older than 75 with COVID-19, enrolled during active disease.

This clone was counted only a few times. The chain is built from TRBV9 and TRBJ1-3; no definite D call. Germline V gene lookup returns CDR1 SGDLS and CDR2 YYNGEE. V lost 3 bases and J 0 bases, leaving 7 bases between the germline ends. The CDR3 is made up of 14 amino acids. This CDR3 reads CASSGGVSGNTIYF. The CDR3 nucleotides read TGTGCCAGCAGCGGAGGCGTCTCTGGAAACACCATATATTTT.

The chain uses TRBV10-3 and TRBJ1-2; perhaps TRBD1 as D (5 bases). The CDR3 loop spans 13 amino acids. From germline, CDR1 is ENHRY and CDR2 SYGVKD. V was pared by 3 bases and J by 9 bases, with 14 bases between. CDR3 region: CAISDTIKDSYTF. In DNA form, the CDR3 reads TGTGCCATCAGTGACACGATAAAGGACAGCTACACCTTC.

The rearrangement links TRBV4-1 to TRBJ2-5; no clear D gene. The V end was cut by 4 bases, the J end by 4 bases, with 7 bases between. CDR3 length equals 12 residues. The germline gives CDR1 MGHRA, CDR2 YSYEKL. CDR3 loop: CASSPPGETQYF. CDR3 DNA: TGCGCCAGCAGCCCGCCAGGAGAGACCCAGTACTTC.

DNA for the CDR3: TGCGCCAGCAGCTTGGCGGGTGGCTCCAAGACTACTGAAGCTTTCTTT. Translated: CASSLAGGSKTTEAFF. The rearrangement uses TRBV5-1 and TRBJ1-1; D uncertain. Looked up from germline, CDR1 is SGHRS and CDR2 is YFSETQ. The V end was cut by 0 bases, the J end by 5 bases, with 17 bases between. The CDR3 sequence is 16 residues long.

In its sample, this clone was seen a few times. The DNA for the CDR3 is TGTGCCAGCAGGCAGGGGGCGTCGGGTGGCTACACCTTC. This sequence encodes CASRQGASGGYTF. The rearrangement uses TRBV2 and TRBJ1-2, with TRBD1 identical over 8 bases. Trimming took 6 bases from V and 7 from J; bases not matched to a gene: 7. The germline gives CDR1 SNHLY, CDR2 FYNNEI. The CDR3 is made up of 13 amino acids.

This sequence joins TRBV7-9 and TRBJ2-5, with 7 bases fitting TRBD1. CDR1 and CDR2 from the germline V gene are SEHNR and FQNEAQ (reference sequence). With V trimmed by 6 bases and J by 2 bases, 3 bases remained unmatched. The CDR3 totals 13 residues. The CDR3 loop reads CASRMGQQETQYF. The CDR3 DNA follows: TGTGCCAGCAGGATGGGACAGCAAGAGACCCAGTACTTC. The entire variable domain, with the rest obtained from reference TRBV7-9 and TRBJ2-5, is as follows: DTGVSQNPRHKITKRGQNVTFRCDPISEHNRLYWYRQTLGQGPEFLTYFQNEAQLEKSRLLSDRFSAERPKGSFSTLEIQRTEQGDSAMYLCASRMGQQETQYFGPGTRLLVL.

This chain links TRBV28 with TRBJ1-1; TRBD1 agrees at 12 bases. Germline values: CDR1 MDHEN, CDR2 SYDVKM. The CDR3 has 21 residues. After removal of 1 base from V and 0 bases from J, the junction contained 15 bases not matched to a gene. The CDR3 is CASSLFTPGTGGAEVNTEAFF. Written as DNA, the CDR3 is TGTGCCAGCAGTTTATTTACCCCCGGGACAGGGGGCGCAGAGGTGAACACTGAAGCTTTCTTT. The whole variable domain, filled in from reference TRBV28 and TRBJ1-1, reads DVKVTQSSRYLVKRTGEKVFLECVQDMDHENMFWYRQDPGLGLRLIYFSYDVKMKEKGDIPEGYSVSREKKERFSLILESASTNQTSMYLCASSLFTPGTGGAEVNTEAFFGQGTRLTVV.